This TCR beta chain is drawn from a study of T cells in Graves' hyperthyroidism and ophthalmopathy. Background on the study: Peripheral blood was drawn at first diagnosis, prior to all treatment.

What was amplified from RNA transcripts were TCR beta CDR3 regions. In the first-round RT-PCR of the TCR CDR3, the HTBI primer set was used. One entry per CDR3 protein, called by TCRdb with MiXCR from the multiplex PCR reads. The sample has around 420,000 distinct CDR3 sequences, roughly an eighth seen once. Study-wide points: With a median lead of approximately 6.4 months before onset, the model predicted ophthalmopathy.

The CDR3 contains 15 residues. The junction had 5 bases not matched to a gene; V was cut back by 4 bases and J by 0 bases. CDR1 is SEHNR and CDR2 is FQNEAQ in the germline V gene (reference sequence). Hyperthyroidism, newly diagnosed and lasting under 2 months, affected patients aged 18 to 65. Uncontrolled infection, other autoimmune disease, pregnancy or lactation disqualified patients from enrolment. This clonotype was detected ten times or more. Antigen unknown. The sample taken for sequencing was blood. The TCR originated in a woman between 18 and 29 years old with Graves' hyperthyroidism. The chain is built from TRBV7-9 and TRBJ1-2, with 7 bases matching TRBD1. CDR3 amino acids: CASSWADRPNYGYTF. For the CDR3, the DNA is TGTGCCAGCAGCTGGGCGGACAGGCCTAACTATGGCTACACCTTC.